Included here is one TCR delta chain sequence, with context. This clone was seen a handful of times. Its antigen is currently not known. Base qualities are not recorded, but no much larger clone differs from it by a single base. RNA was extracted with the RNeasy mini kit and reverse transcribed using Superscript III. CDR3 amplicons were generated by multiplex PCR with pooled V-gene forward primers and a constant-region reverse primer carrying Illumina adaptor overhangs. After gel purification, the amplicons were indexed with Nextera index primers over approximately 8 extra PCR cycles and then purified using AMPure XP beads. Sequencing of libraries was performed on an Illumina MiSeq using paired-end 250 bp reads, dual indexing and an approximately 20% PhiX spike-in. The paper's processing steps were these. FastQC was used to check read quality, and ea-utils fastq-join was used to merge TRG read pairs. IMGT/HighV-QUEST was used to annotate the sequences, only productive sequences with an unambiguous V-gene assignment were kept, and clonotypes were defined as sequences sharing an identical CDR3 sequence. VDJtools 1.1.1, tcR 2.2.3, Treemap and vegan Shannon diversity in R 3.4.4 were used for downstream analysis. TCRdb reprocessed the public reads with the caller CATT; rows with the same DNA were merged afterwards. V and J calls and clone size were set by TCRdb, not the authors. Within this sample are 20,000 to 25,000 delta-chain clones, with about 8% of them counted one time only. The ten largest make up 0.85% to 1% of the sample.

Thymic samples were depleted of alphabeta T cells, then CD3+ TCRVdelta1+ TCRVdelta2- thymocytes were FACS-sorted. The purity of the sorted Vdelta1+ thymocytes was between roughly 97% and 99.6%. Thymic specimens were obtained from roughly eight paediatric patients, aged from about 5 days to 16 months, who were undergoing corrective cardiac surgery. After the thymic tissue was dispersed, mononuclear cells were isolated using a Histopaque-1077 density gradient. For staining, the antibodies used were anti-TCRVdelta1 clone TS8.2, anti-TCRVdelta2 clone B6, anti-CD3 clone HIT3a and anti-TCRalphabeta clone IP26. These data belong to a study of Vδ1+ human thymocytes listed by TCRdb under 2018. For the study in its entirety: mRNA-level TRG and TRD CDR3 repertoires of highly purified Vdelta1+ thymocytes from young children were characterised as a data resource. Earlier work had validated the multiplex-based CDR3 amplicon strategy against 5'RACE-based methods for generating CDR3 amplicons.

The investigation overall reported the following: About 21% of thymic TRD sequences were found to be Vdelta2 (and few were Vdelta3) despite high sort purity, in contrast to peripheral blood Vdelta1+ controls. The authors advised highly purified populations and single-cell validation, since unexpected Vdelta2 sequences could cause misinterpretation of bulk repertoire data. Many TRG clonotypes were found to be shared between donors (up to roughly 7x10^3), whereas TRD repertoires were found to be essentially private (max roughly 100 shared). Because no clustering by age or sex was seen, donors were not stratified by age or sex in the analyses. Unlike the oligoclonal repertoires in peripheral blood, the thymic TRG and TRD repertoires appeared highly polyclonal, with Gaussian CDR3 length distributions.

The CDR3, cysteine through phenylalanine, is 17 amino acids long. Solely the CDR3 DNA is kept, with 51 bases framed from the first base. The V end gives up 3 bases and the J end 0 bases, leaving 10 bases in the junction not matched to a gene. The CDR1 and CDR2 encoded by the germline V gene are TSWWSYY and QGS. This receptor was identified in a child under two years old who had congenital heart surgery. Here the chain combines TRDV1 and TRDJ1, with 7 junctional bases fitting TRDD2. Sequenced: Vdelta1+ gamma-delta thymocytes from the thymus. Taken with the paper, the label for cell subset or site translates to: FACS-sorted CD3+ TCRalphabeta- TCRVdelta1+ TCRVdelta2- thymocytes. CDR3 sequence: CALGEGVPTHYTDKLIF. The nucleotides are TGTGCTCTTGGGGAGGGGGTTCCTACGCATTACACCGATAAACTCATCTTT.